The clone carrying this T cell receptor beta chain occurred a few times. Its target is not known. TCRdb analysed the 5' RACE reads with MiXCR anew, one entry per CDR3 protein. The sample carries 200,000 or so distinct CDR3 sequences, about 17% recorded once. CDR1 is SEHNR and CDR2 is FQNEAQ in the germline V gene (reference sequence). The V end was cut by 6 bases, the J end by 6 bases, with 18 bases between. The length of the CDR3 is 14 residues. This sample was taken from a study of T-cell memory formation after mild COVID-19. Findings of the study overall: Clones shrinking from day 15 to 85 showed even CD4/CD8 mixes; later expanders tilted CD4+.

The rearrangement joins TRBV7-9 to TRBJ2-7; maybe TRBD2 (5 bases). This receptor was obtained from an adult woman who had mild COVID-19 (a few samples of this study predate the infection). Cell type and time point are not known. The sample comprised PBMCs or a T cell subset sorted from them (not recorded which). Here the CDR3 DNA reads TGTGCCAGCAGTCTTAGTCCCCCTAGCTCCGAGCAGTACTTC. It translates to CASSLSPPSSEQYF. Looking up the rest from reference TRBV7-9 and TRBJ2-7 gives the full variable domain: DTGVSQNPRHKITKRGQNVTFRCDPISEHNRLYWYRQTLGQGPEFLTYFQNEAQLEKSRLLSDRFSAERPKGSFSTLEIQRTEQGDSAMYLCASSLSPPSSEQYFGPGTRLTVT.